The 27 T cell receptor beta chains listed next were all sequenced from one sample in a study of long-term antiretroviral therapy in people with HIV. Run at survey level, the immunoSEQ assay was version v3.0. Produced via immunoSEQ multiplex PCR; TCRdb's table is partial and in-frame only. This sample has almost 20,000 clones, with 80% found just once. The specimen was unsorted PBMCs, collected 0.2 years after starting antiretroviral therapy. The receptors here all came from a woman in her thirties or forties with HIV.

J is TRBJ2-1 and V is TRBV29-1; D perhaps matches TRBD1 (6 bases). Trimming left V 3 bases short and J 7 bases short, with 19 bases between. Germline V gene data show CDR1 as SQVTM and CDR2 as ANQGSEA. CDR3 length equals 15 residues. DNA of the CDR3: TGCAGCGTTGATGTTGACAGGCCGTTAGGAAATGAGCAGTTCTTC. Protein: CSVDVDRPLGNEQFF.

The V call is TRBV11-2, the J call TRBJ1-4; D unclear. This CDR3 has 15 residues. Trimming took 2 bases from V and 0 from J, leaving 7 bases between them. CDR1 is SGHAT, CDR2 FQNNGV, per germline. CDR3 coding DNA: TGTGCCAGCAGCTTATTGGGGACAACTAATGAAAAACTGTTTTTT. It codes for CASSLLGTTNEKLFF.

The chain carries TRBV12-5 and TRBJ2-4, with 12 bases fitting TRBD1. In germline, CDR1 is LGHNT, CDR2 FRNRAP. CDR3 length: 19 residues. J was trimmed by 1 base and V by 2 bases; bases with no gene match: 9. This chain's CDR3 is CASGLPWGQGAGAKNIQYF. CDR3 DNA: TGTGCTAGTGGTTTGCCCTGGGGACAGGGGGCCGGGGCCAAAAACATTCAGTACTTC.

This chain uses TRBV19 with TRBJ2-3, with D possibly TRBD2 on 5 matching bases. V lost 8 bases and J 3 bases, leaving 12 bases between the germline ends. CDR1 is LNHDA, CDR2 SQIVND, per germline (reference sequence). This CDR3 has 13 residues. The CDR3 protein is CASSQAETDTQYF. CDR3 nucleotide sequence: TGTGCCAGTTCTCAAGCGGAAACAGATACGCAGTATTTT.

The V gene is TRBV5-4, the J gene TRBJ1-1; 9 positions match TRBD1. The CDR3 runs to 13 residues. The V gene's germline CDR1 is SGHNT and CDR2 YYREEE (reference sequence). The V gene end was trimmed by 5 bases and the J gene end by 5 bases; junction bases not matched to a gene: 4. The CDR3 sequence is CASSGQGLTEAFF. In nucleotides, the CDR3 is TGTGCCAGCAGTGGACAGGGGTTAACTGAAGCTTTCTTT.

The CDR3 DNA follows: TGTGCTAGTGCACAAAGCGGGGGGGTGGGAGCCTACACCTTC. Encoded protein: CASAQSGGVGAYTF. The V call is TRBV12-5, the J call TRBJ1-2; D may be TRBD1 (5 bases). Germline CDR1 reads LGHNT; CDR2 reads FRNRAP. Trimming took 7 bases from V and 10 from J, leaving 22 bases between them. The CDR3 totals 14 residues.

This chain uses TRBV14 with TRBJ2-1, with 10 bases identical to TRBD2. This CDR3 has 15 residues. V was clipped by 4 bases and J by 3 bases; unmatched bases: 3. Germline lookup yields CDR1 SGHDN and CDR2 FVKESK. CDR3 protein: CASSRTSGLYNEQFF. The CDR3 nucleotides read TGTGCCAGCAGCCGGACTAGCGGACTCTACAATGAGCAGTTCTTC.

As DNA, the CDR3 is TGTGCCAGCAGTGATAACGAAAGGGTGGAGTCTAGCGGGAGGGCCTTCAACGAGCAGTACTTC. It translates to CASSDNERVESSGRAFNEQYF. The V and J genes are TRBV9 and TRBJ2-7; TRBD2 matches 12 bases. J gave up 5 bases and V 5 bases, and 26 bases lay outside the gene matches. Per the germline V gene, CDR1 is SGDLS and CDR2 is YYNGEE. This CDR3 comprises 21 residues. Using reference TRBV9 and TRBJ2-7 for the parts outside the CDR3, the full variable domain is DSGVTQTPKHLITATGQRVTLRCSPRSGDLSVYWYQQSLDQGLQFLIQYYNGEERAKGNILERFSAQQFPDLHSELNLSSLELGDSALYFCASSDNERVESSGRAFNEQYFGPGTRLTVT.

The V call is TRBV27, the J call TRBJ2-7; D is unclear. Trimming pared 3 bases from V and 6 bases from J, leaving 15 bases between. CDR3 length: 14 amino acids. Looked up from germline, CDR1 is MNHEY and CDR2 is SMNVEV (reference sequence). The CDR3 nucleotides are TGTGCCAGCAGTTTCAGGACCTTTCCAGGCGAGCAGTACTTC. The encoded protein is CASSFRTFPGEQYF.

The CDR3 reads CASSYGRTFETQYF. The CDR3 DNA is TGTGCCAGCAGTTACGGTCGAACTTTCGAGACCCAGTACTTC. The chain joins TRBV6-5 to TRBJ2-5; D call uncertain. The CDR3 spans 14 residues. CDR1 is MNHEY, CDR2 SVGAGI, per germline. Trimming pared 2 bases from V and 5 bases from J, leaving 12 bases between.

V and J are TRBV9 and TRBJ1-1; no firm D call. CDR1 is SGDLS, CDR2 YYNGEE, per germline. The CDR3 is made up of 14 amino acids. V shed 2 bases and J shed 1 base, with 9 bases lying between them. In DNA, the CDR3 is TGTGCCAGCAGCGTCGCGTCCACGAACACTGAAGCTTTCTTT. It specifies CASSVASTNTEAFF.

The chain recombines TRBV2 with TRBJ1-1, with unresolved D. The CDR3 runs 11 residues. V was clipped by 8 bases and J by 6 bases, with 10 bases between them. Looked up from germline, CDR1 is SNHLY and CDR2 is FYNNEI. The chain's CDR3 is CASAVGAEAFF. CDR3 nucleotide sequence: TGTGCCAGCGCCGTCGGGGCTGAAGCTTTCTTT.

This rearrangement joins TRBV5-1 to TRBJ1-4, with 7 bases identical to TRBD1. The CDR3 has 13 residues. V was pared by 6 bases and J by 4 bases, with 3 bases of the junction left unmatched. Germline values: CDR1 SGHRS, CDR2 YFSETQ. The CDR3, as DNA: TGCGCCAGCAACAGGGGTGATAATGAAAAACTGTTTTTT. Its translation is CASNRGDNEKLFF.

This chain connects TRBV6-6 to TRBJ2-5, with 8 bases that match TRBD1. The length of the CDR3 is 13 residues. Germline V lookup: CDR1 MNHNY, CDR2 SVGAGI (reference sequence). V dropped 8 bases and J dropped 3; count of bases not matched to a gene: 5. In nucleotides, the CDR3 is TGTGCCAGCTCTCGGACAGGGAAAGAGACCCAGTACTTC. It is translated as CASSRTGKETQYF.

There are a few counts of this clone. The chain is built from TRBV10-1 and TRBJ1-1; 7 positions match TRBD1. After removal of 6 bases from V and 3 bases from J, the junction contained 7 bases not matched to a gene. The CDR3 covers 14 residues. Germline V CDR1 and CDR2: WNHNN, SYGVQD (reference sequence). The CDR3 loop is CASRPGQADTEAFF. CDR3 nucleotide sequence: TGCGCCAGCAGGCCTGGACAGGCGGACACTGAAGCTTTCTTT.

The chain combines TRBV29-1 with TRBJ1-1; D call uncertain. The CDR3 is 14 residues long. Germline assignment: CDR1 SQVTM and CDR2 ANQGSEA. The V end lost 0 bases, the J end lost 0 bases, and 8 bases lay between the germline ends. For the CDR3, the DNA is TGCAGCGTTGAAGATCACGGGGTGAACACTGAAGCTTTCTTT. Translating gives CSVEDHGVNTEAFF.

The V call is TRBV2, the J call TRBJ1-1; D uncertain. Germline assignment: CDR1 SNHLY and CDR2 FYNNEI. The CDR3 extends over 13 amino acids. Trimming took off 10 bases at V and 1 base at J, with 13 bases between the two ends. CDR3 in amino acids: CATNQISNTEAFF. The CDR3 nucleotides are TGTGCCACCAACCAGATCTCGAACACTGAAGCTTTCTTT.

The V gene is TRBV6-5, the J gene TRBJ1-1, with D uncertain. The CDR3 totals 16 residues. Trimming removed 6 bases at V and 1 base at J, with 18 bases between. Germline CDR1 is MNHEY and CDR2 is SVGAGI. CDR3 in DNA: TGTGCCAGCAGCTACGACGGGAACCACCCGAACACTGAAGCTTTCTTT. It encodes CASSYDGNHPNTEAFF.

The chain recombines TRBV27 with TRBJ1-5, with TRBD1 matching over 8 bases. The CDR3 length is 15 residues. Germline assignment: CDR1 MNHEY and CDR2 SMNVEV (reference sequence). V lost 6 bases to trimming and J lost 3 bases; unmatched junction nucleotides: 7. The CDR3 DNA reads as TGTGCCAGCAGGCGGACAGGGTATAACAATCAGCCCCAGCATTTT. It yields the protein CASRRTGYNNQPQHF.

V is TRBV30 and J is TRBJ1-1; D gene uncertain. Germline V gene sequence: CDR1 GTSNPN, CDR2 SVGIG (reference sequence). This CDR3 has 12 residues. V was clipped by 0 bases and J by 2 bases, with 4 bases between them. The DNA of the CDR3 is TGTGCCTGGAGTGTAGTCAACACTGAAGCTTTCTTT. Translated: CAWSVVNTEAFF.

The J gene is TRBJ2-5, the V gene TRBV18; D is uncertain. This CDR3 is built from 11 residues. Germline V gives CDR1 KGHSH, CDR2 LQKENI. Trimming cost V 0 bases and J 5 bases, with 1 base left between them. The CDR3 DNA reads as TGTGCCAGCTCACCACCGGAGACCCAGTACTTC. Its protein product is CASSPPETQYF.

The chain carries TRBV4-2 and TRBJ1-5; D call uncertain. V dropped 0 bases and J dropped 5 bases, with 8 bases sitting between them. Germline V gives CDR1 LGHNA, CDR2 YNFKEQ. The CDR3 has 14 residues. CDR3 loop: CASSQDEGDQPQHF. The CDR3 nucleotides read TGTGCCAGCAGCCAAGATGAAGGAGATCAGCCCCAGCATTTT.

The rearrangement links TRBV5-1 to TRBJ1-4, with no clear D. CDR1 is SGHRS and CDR2 is YFSETQ in the germline V gene. This CDR3 spans 14 amino acids. Trimming took 3 bases from V and 2 from J, leaving 8 bases between them. CDR3 protein: CASSWSTTNEKLFF. DNA for the CDR3: TGCGCCAGCAGCTGGTCGACCACTAATGAAAAACTGTTTTTT.

The chain uses TRBV5-4 and TRBJ2-2; D might be TRBD1 (6 bases). Trimming stripped 0 bases from V and 4 bases from J, with 13 bases between. Germline loops: CDR1 SGHNT, CDR2 YYREEE (reference sequence). This CDR3 region has 16 residues. The CDR3 DNA reads TGTGCCAGCAGCTTGGGGGTTCAGGGGAGCACCGGGGAGCTGTTTTTT. It codes for CASSLGVQGSTGELFF.

This clone was detected only once. The chain has TRBV12-5 and TRBJ1-1; the D gene is possibly TRBD1 (5 bases). Trimming removed 3 bases from V and 0 bases from J, with 8 bases in between. CDR3 length: 14 amino acids. Germline V CDR1 and CDR2: LGHNT, FRNRAP. CDR3 amino acids: CASGFWGLNTEAFF. CDR3 coding DNA: TGTGCTAGTGGTTTTTGGGGGTTGAACACTGAAGCTTTCTTT.

The chain links TRBV5-1 to TRBJ1-1; 7 nucleotides line up with TRBD1. Germline V gives CDR1 SGHRS, CDR2 YFSETQ. CDR3 length: 14 residues. J gave up 4 bases and V 4 bases, and 7 bases lay outside the gene matches. The CDR3 bases are TGCGCCAGCAGCCTACGACAGGGTATCACTGAAGCTTTCTTT. The encoded protein is CASSLRQGITEAFF.

This sequence joins TRBV18 and TRBJ1-2, with D unresolved. The CDR3 runs to 16 residues. V dropped 3 bases and J dropped 0 bases, with 14 bases sitting between them. Germline CDR1 reads KGHSH; CDR2 reads LQKENI. The CDR3 DNA sequence: TGTGCCAGCTCACCCGGTCAGGACCGGCCTAACTATGGCTACACCTTC. It yields the protein CASSPGQDRPNYGYTF.